Each of the 21 T cell receptor beta chains below was sequenced from the same sample in a study of blood T cell repertoires in COVID-19. Here immunoSEQ multiplex PCR was the method, and the copy in TCRdb shows in-frame clones only, minus some. This table has 130,000 or so clones, around 83% appearing once. Source material: peripheral blood. These receptors were taken from a human donor in a cohort sampled during active COVID-19.

The rearrangement joins TRBV15 to TRBJ1-5; tentative D call: TRBD1 (5 bases). The V gene lost 4 bases and the J gene lost 0 bases, with 19 bases spanning the gap. The CDR3 spans 18 residues. Germline CDR1 reads LNHNV; CDR2 reads YYDKDF (reference sequence). This chain's CDR3 is CATSKEARGRNSNQPQHF. CDR3 bases: TGTGCCACCAGCAAAGAAGCCCGGGGGAGAAATAGCAATCAGCCCCAGCATTTT.

V is TRBV4-1 and J is TRBJ2-1; the match to TRBD2 covers 9 bases. The CDR3 totals 18 residues. J gave up 10 bases and V 4 bases, and 20 bases lay outside the gene matches. Germline V gene lookup returns CDR1 MGHRA and CDR2 YSYEKL. CDR3 loop: CASSPALGSRTSVMEQFF. The DNA for the CDR3 is TGCGCCAGCAGCCCAGCCCTAGGGTCCAGGACTAGCGTTATGGAGCAGTTCTTC.

This clone showed up just once. The chain employs TRBV9 and TRBJ2-7, with D perhaps TRBD2 (5 bases). Germline V gene data show CDR1 as SGDLS and CDR2 as YYNGEE. CDR3 length equals 16 residues. Trimming pared 0 bases from V and 7 bases from J, leaving 20 bases between. The CDR3 sequence: CASSVVGNTDLREQYV. Written as DNA, the CDR3 is TGTGCCAGCAGCGTAGTCGGGAACACAGATCTACGAGAGCAGTACGTC.

This chain links TRBV21-1 with TRBJ2-7; no DNA check was done on the table's D call, TRBD1. TRBV21-1 is a pseudogene. The CDR3 is made up of 14 amino acids. Here the CDR3 DNA reads TGTGCCAGCAGCAAAGGGCCTGAGGGGGTCGAGCAGTACGTC. Translated, it gives CASSKGPEGVEQYV.

This chain joins TRBV6-2 or TRBV6-3 and TRBJ2-5, with TRBD2 matching 7 bases. V shed 2 bases, J shed 2 bases, and the junction held 5 bases outside the gene matches. The V gene's germline CDR1 is MNHEY and CDR2 SVGEGT. CDR3 length: 15 amino acids. CDR3 in amino acids: CASSYTSGRQETQYF. The CDR3 DNA reads TGTGCCAGCAGTTACACCTCCGGGAGGCAAGAGACCCAGTACTTC.

This chain uses TRBV3-1 (or the pseudogene TRBV3-2) with TRBJ2-7; D possibly corresponds to TRBD1 (6 bases). CDR1 LGHDT and CDR2 YNNKEL come from the germline V gene (reference sequence). Between the trimmed V and J ends, which lost 2 bases and 5 bases, there was a span of 16 bases. The CDR3 spans 15 residues. Here the CDR3 DNA reads TGTGCCAGCAGCCAATATGTTGGGGGCTGGAACGAGCAGTACTTC. Its protein is CASSQYVGGWNEQYF.

The chain recombines TRBV5-3 with TRBJ1-4; unclear D gene. TRBV5-3 is treated as an ORF (open reading frame) with a function not yet certain. V lost 0 bases and J 1 base, leaving 7 bases between the germline ends. There are 15 residues in the CDR3. CDR3 DNA sequence: TGTGCCAGAAGCTTGGGGCCCAAAACTAATGAAAAACTGTTTTTT. Translated, it gives CARSLGPKTNEKLFF.

The CDR3 DNA reads as TGTGCCAGCAGTTACTTAGCGGCAATGAACACTGAAGCTTTCTTT. Encoded protein: CASSYLAAMNTEAFF. The chain links TRBV6-2 or TRBV6-3 to TRBJ1-1; D ambiguous. The CDR3 loop spans 15 amino acids. V lost 1 base and J 0 bases, leaving 9 bases between the germline ends. Germline-derived CDR1 and CDR2 are MNHEY and SVGEGT.

V usage is TRBV12-3 or TRBV12-4 and J usage is TRBJ1-1; D is uncertain. CDR3 size: 13 residues. Trimming pared 4 bases from V and 1 base from J, leaving 7 bases between. The CDR3 nucleotides are TGTGCCAGCAGTTCTTTAGAGAACACTGAAGCTTTCTTT. It translates to CASSSLENTEAFF.

The chain joins TRBV7-2 to TRBJ2-7, with a tentative D call TRBD1 (6 bases). CDR1 and CDR2 (germline): SGHTA, FQGNSA. CDR3 length equals 15 residues. V lost 2 bases, J lost 2 bases, and 13 bases lay in between. The CDR3 sequence: CASSLIPRQAYEQYF. CDR3 in DNA: TGTGCCAGCAGCTTAATACCTCGACAGGCCTACGAGCAGTACTTC. Full variable domain (rest looked up from reference TRBV7-2 and TRBJ2-7): GAGVSQSPSNKVTEKGKDVELRCDPISGHTALYWYRQSLGQGLEFLIYFQGNSAPDKSGLPSDRFSAERTGGSVSTLTIQRTQQEDSAVYLCASSLIPRQAYEQYFGPGTRLTVT.

The gene calls are TRBV27 and TRBJ1-2; the match to TRBD1 covers 10 bases. Germline CDR1 is MNHEY and CDR2 is SMNVEV (reference sequence). The CDR3 has 14 amino acids. V gave up 2 bases and J gave up 8 bases; unmatched junction bases: 5. The chain's CDR3 is CASSLTGTGVGYTF. The CDR3 coding sequence is TGTGCCAGCAGTTTAACCGGGACAGGGGTGGGCTACACCTTC.

V gene TRBV10-3 combines with J gene TRBJ2-6; D remains unclear. This CDR3 spans 13 amino acids. Germline V gives CDR1 ENHRY, CDR2 SYGVKD. Trimming took off 8 bases at V and 2 bases at J, with 7 bases between the two ends. The chain's CDR3 is CAIEAPGANVLTF. The CDR3 region has the DNA TGTGCCATCGAGGCTCCTGGGGCCAACGTCCTGACTTTC.

The rearrangement uses TRBV7-9 and TRBJ2-1; 10 bases align to TRBD2. With 6 bases clipped from V and 2 bases from J, the junction kept 4 bases outside the gene matches. Germline V gives CDR1 SEHNR, CDR2 FQNEAQ (reference sequence). The CDR3 spans 15 residues. The CDR3 DNA reads TGTGCCAGCAGTCCTAGCGGGGGTACCTACAATGAGCAGTTCTTC. Amino acids: CASSPSGGTYNEQFF.

The table lists this clone with a count of one. In DNA, the CDR3 is TGCACCAGCAGCCAAGATCATAGGACAGTTGTCGGCTACACCTTC. This gives the protein CTSSQDHRTVVGYTF. The gene calls are TRBV1 and TRBJ1-2; TRBD1, the table's D call, was not compared with the DNA. TRBV1 is reported as a pseudogene. CDR3 length equals 15 residues.

The rearrangement joins TRBV7-6 to TRBJ2-7; TRBD1 is a possible D gene (6 bases). Trimming pared 2 bases from V and 4 bases from J, leaving 15 bases between. The length of the CDR3 is 15 residues. Germline V gene data show CDR1 as SGHVS and CDR2 as FNYEAQ. CDR3 sequence reads: CASSLSGRGSYEQYF. The CDR3 nucleotides are TGTGCCAGCAGCTTATCCGGTAGGGGGTCTTACGAGCAGTACTTC.

This clone was picked up one time. The chain couples TRBV5-1 to TRBJ1-3; D is unclear. Germline V gives CDR1 SGHRS, CDR2 YFSETQ. The CDR3 runs 15 residues. Deletions cut 2 bases from V and 6 bases from J, with 15 bases between. The CDR3 nucleotides are TGCGCCAGCAGCTTAGGCCCGGGGTCCCAAAACACCATATATTTT. It codes for CASSLGPGSQNTIYF.

This CDR3 reads CASFRDILYQETQYF. The CDR3, as DNA: TGTGCCAGCTTCCGGGACATATTGTACCAAGAGACCCAGTACTTC. The chain is built from TRBV2 and TRBJ2-5; D is perhaps TRBD1 (6 bases). Germline lookup yields CDR1 SNHLY and CDR2 FYNNEI. Trimming shortened V by 8 bases and J by 0 bases, and 16 bases separated the two germline ends. There are 15 residues in the CDR3. The full variable domain, its missing parts supplied by reference TRBV2 and TRBJ2-5, is EPEVTQTPSHQVTQMGQEVILRCVPISNHLYFYWYRQILGQKVEFLVSFYNNEISEKSEIFDDQFSVERPDGSNFTLKIRSTKLEDSAMYFCASFRDILYQETQYFGPGTRLLVL.

This clone was detected only once. The V gene is TRBV7-9, the J gene TRBJ2-5, with 10 positions matching TRBD2. The V and J ends lost 3 bases and 4 bases, in that order; junction bases with no gene match: 17. This CDR3 is built from 19 residues. In germline, CDR1 is SEHNR, CDR2 FQNEAQ (reference sequence). DNA of the CDR3: TGTGCCAGCAGCTTCCCCTCGAGAGCGGGGGGGCCGCTGGGAGAGACCCAGTACTTC. Protein sequence: CASSFPSRAGGPLGETQYF.

The chain has TRBV4-3 and TRBJ2-1; D may be TRBD2 (7 bases). Germline-derived CDR1 and CDR2 are LGHNA and YSLEER. V was cut by 4 bases and J by 8 bases, with 21 bases left in between. This CDR3 has 16 amino acids. CDR3 bases: TGCGCCAGCAGCCCCAGGAGGGGGGGGGCGGCGGATGAGCAGTTCTTC. Its translation: CASSPRRGGAADEQFF.

The rearrangement links TRBV18 to TRBJ1-1; perhaps TRBD1 as D (5 bases). Trimming took off 1 base at V and 0 bases at J, with 12 bases between the two ends. This CDR3 spans 16 amino acids. Germline CDR1 KGHSH, CDR2 LQKENI. The CDR3 nucleotides read TGTGCCAGCTCACCACAGGCAGGGTCGATGAACACTGAAGCTTTCTTT. The encoded protein is CASSPQAGSMNTEAFF.

The chain joins TRBV20-1 to TRBJ2-3, with 14 bases aligning to TRBD2. This CDR3 is built from 15 residues. Germline CDR1 and CDR2: DFQATT and SNEGSKA (reference sequence). Germline trimming cut 3 bases from V and 5 bases from J; bases unmatched to any gene: 4. Here the CDR3 DNA reads TGCAGTGCTAGTATGACTAGCGGGAGGGGAGATACGCAGTATTTT. Translation: CSASMTSGRGDTQYF.